One TCR beta chain is described in this entry. This record belongs to a study of cytomegalovirus exposure and HLA in healthy donors. Study-wide background: Both the 120 or so validation repertoires and the 550 to 750 first-cohort repertoires used the same platform, as reported by a later analysis.

Trimming pared 6 bases from V and 2 bases from J, leaving 19 bases between. Germline assignment: CDR1 KGHSH and CDR2 LQKENI. The CDR3 is made up of 16 amino acids. The protocol was immunoSEQ multiplex PCR, while the TCRdb copy is restricted to in-frame clones and leaves out a portion. The table shows some 140,000 clones, with approximately 84% occurring only once. V and J are TRBV18 and TRBJ1-1, with D perhaps TRBD1 (6 bases). This TCR came from a woman aged 25-40 years in good health and CMV-seronegative. What was sequenced was PBMCs. CDR3 sequence: CASSMYRVASNTEAFF. The DNA for the CDR3 is TGTGCCAGCTCTATGTACAGGGTGGCTAGTAACACTGAAGCTTTCTTT.